This T cell receptor (beta chain) was sequenced for a study of PD-1 blockade in classical Hodgkin lymphoma. Across the study: Patients were treated with nivolumab at 3 mg/kg, and this was given intravenously every 2 weeks.

Germline V gene data show CDR1 as MNHNS and CDR2 as SASEGT. Trimming left V 6 bases short and J 5 bases short, with 13 bases between. The length of the CDR3 is 13 residues. Assay used: immunoSEQ multiplex PCR; TCRdb lists only in-frame clones, some missing. The sample lists about 110,000 clones; roughly 90% were seen once. General study points: It was among complete responders that baseline diversity resembled that of newly diagnosed patients.

Specified time point: cycle 4 day 1 (C4D1), after 6 weeks of nivolumab. Following autologous stem cell transplantation, relapse occurred in every patient, and exposure to brentuximab vedotin varied. Regarding this clone: Antigen unknown.

Sequencing used peripheral blood mononuclear cells (PBMCs), obtained before the fourth cycle of nivolumab. This clonotype originated in a human donor with classical Hodgkin lymphoma. J is TRBJ1-1 and V is TRBV6-1; D is perhaps TRBD1 (6 bases). In DNA form, the CDR3 reads TGTGCCAGCAGGATGACAGGCGGAACTGAAGCTTTCTTT. Translated: CASRMTGGTEAFF.